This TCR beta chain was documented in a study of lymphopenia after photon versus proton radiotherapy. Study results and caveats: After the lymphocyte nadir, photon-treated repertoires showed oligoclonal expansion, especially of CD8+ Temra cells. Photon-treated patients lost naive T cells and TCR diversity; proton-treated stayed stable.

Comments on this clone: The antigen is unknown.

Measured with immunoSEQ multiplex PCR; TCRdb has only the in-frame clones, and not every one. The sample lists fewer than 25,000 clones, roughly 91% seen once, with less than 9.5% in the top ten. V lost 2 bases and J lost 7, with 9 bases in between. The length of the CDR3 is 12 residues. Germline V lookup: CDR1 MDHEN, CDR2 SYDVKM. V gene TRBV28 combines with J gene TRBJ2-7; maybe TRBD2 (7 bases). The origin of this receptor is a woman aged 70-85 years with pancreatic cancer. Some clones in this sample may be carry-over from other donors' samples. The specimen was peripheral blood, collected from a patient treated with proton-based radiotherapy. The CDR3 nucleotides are TGTGCCAGCAGTTTAAGGGGGGGGGAGCAGTACTTC. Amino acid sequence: CASSLRGGEQYF.